The rows below give T cell receptor beta chains drawn from one sample of a study of control samples from healthy donors and cancer patients. TCRdb's copy holds only in-frame clones and misses some; the assay was immunoSEQ multiplex PCR. Counted here are 70,000 to 75,000 clones, around 93% occurring once; the ten biggest clones make up around 2.8%. Material: blood. Receptors were obtained from a woman aged 25 to 39 in good health. The CDR3 runs from the conserved cysteine through the conserved F or W. The order of the fields is J gene, CDR3 length, V gene, clone size, D gene, CDR3 DNA, CDR3 protein. The D gene is left open where the match is weak. The size field is filled for only some rows; it gives once, few, many or a size class.

J gene: TRBJ1-1
CDR3 length: 15
V gene: TRBV7-2
clone size: .
D gene: TRBD1
CDR3 DNA: TGTGCCAGCAGTCACCAGGGGGTACCCACTATCAAAGCTTTCTTT
CDR3 protein: CASSHQGVPTIKAFF

J gene: TRBJ2-6
CDR3 length: 16
V gene: TRBV4-1
clone size: .
D gene: .
CDR3 DNA: TGCGCCAGCAGCCAAGACCCCAGGGCTGGGGCCAACGTCCTGACTTTC
CDR3 protein: CASSQDPRAGANVLTF

J gene: TRBJ1-1
CDR3 length: 22
V gene: TRBV28
clone size: .
D gene: .
CDR3 DNA: TGTGCCAGCAGTTTACTATTTCTGGGTGTTTATGGATCTCTAGCTGGGAACACTGAAGCTTTCTTT
CDR3 protein: CASSLLFLGVYGSLAGNTEAFF

J gene: TRBJ1-4
CDR3 length: 14
V gene: TRBV7-8
clone size: .
D gene: .
CDR3 DNA: TGTGCCAGCAGCACCGTCACCGGAGGGGAAAAACTGTTTTTT
CDR3 protein: CASSTVTGGEKLFF

J gene: TRBJ1-6
CDR3 length: 16
V gene: TRBV19
clone size: once
D gene: .
CDR3 DNA: TGTGCCAGTAGTATGGGTGGAAGGTCCTATAATTCACCCCTCCACTTT
CDR3 protein: CASSMGGRSYNSPLHF

J gene: TRBJ1-1
CDR3 length: 16
V gene: TRBV13
clone size: .
D gene: .
CDR3 DNA: TGTGCCAGCAGCTTAGGGTTTGCGGGTGACGGCACTGAAGCTTTCTTT
CDR3 protein: CASSLGFAGDGTEAFF

J gene: TRBJ1-2
CDR3 length: 13
V gene: TRBV29-1
clone size: .
D gene: .
CDR3 DNA: TGCAGCGTTGAAGATCCCAGGGACTATGGCTACACCTTC
CDR3 protein: CSVEDPRDYGYTF

J gene: TRBJ2-7
CDR3 length: 13
V gene: TRBV30
clone size: .
D gene: .
CDR3 DNA: TGTGCCTGGAAAAGTCGGGATACCTACGAGCAGTACTTC
CDR3 protein: CAWKSRDTYEQYF

J gene: TRBJ1-6
CDR3 length: 15
V gene: TRBV5-6
clone size: .
D gene: TRBD1
CDR3 DNA: TGTGCCAGCAGCTTGGGGGGACAGTATAATTCACCCCTCCACTTT
CDR3 protein: CASSLGGQYNSPLHF

J gene: TRBJ1-2
CDR3 length: 13
V gene: TRBV19
clone size: .
D gene: .
CDR3 DNA: TGTGCCAGTACCTCGGGACAAGACTATGGCTACACCTTC
CDR3 protein: CASTSGQDYGYTF

J gene: TRBJ2-3
CDR3 length: 15
V gene: TRBV10-3
clone size: .
D gene: TRBD2
CDR3 DNA: TGTGCCATCAGTAGCGGGGGCGGGAGCACAGATACGCAGTATTTT
CDR3 protein: CAISSGGGSTDTQYF

J gene: TRBJ2-6
CDR3 length: 20
V gene: TRBV27
clone size: .
D gene: TRBD1
CDR3 DNA: TGTGCCAGCAACAACCCGGGACAGGGGGACGAGGCCTCTGGGGCCAACGTCCTGACTTTC
CDR3 protein: CASNNPGQGDEASGANVLTF

J gene: TRBJ1-4
CDR3 length: 16
V gene: TRBV25-1
clone size: .
D gene: .
CDR3 DNA: TGTGCCAGCAGCCATCCCGGGGCAGGGTCCTTGGAAAAACTGTTTTTT
CDR3 protein: CASSHPGAGSLEKLFF

J gene: TRBJ1-1
CDR3 length: 16
V gene: TRBV9
clone size: .
D gene: .
CDR3 DNA: TGTGCCAGCAGCCTTACTACCGGGACCCCGGTATATGAAGCTTTCTTT
CDR3 protein: CASSLTTGTPVYEAFF

J gene: TRBJ2-3
CDR3 length: 11
V gene: TRBV20-1
clone size: .
D gene: .
CDR3 DNA: TGCAGTGCTAAAGTGGGCGGACAGCAGTATTTT
CDR3 protein: CSAKVGGQQYF

J gene: TRBJ1-5
CDR3 length: 14
V gene: TRBV7-8
clone size: .
D gene: .
CDR3 DNA: TGTGCCAGCAGCGCCCAGGATAGCAATCAGCCCCAGCATTTT
CDR3 protein: CASSAQDSNQPQHF